These T cell receptor beta chains were read from a single sample in a study of T cell repertoires in aging, cancer and after chemotherapy. In TCRdb, the multiplex PCR reads were re-called with MiXCR into one record per CDR3 protein. The data hold some 3,400 distinct CDR3 sequences, with just under 35% observed a single time. Sequencing input: blood. The receptors were gathered from a human donor in good health. CDR3s include the opening cysteine and the closing phenylalanine or tryptophan. D genes are given only for firm matches. A row's size may be missing; if present it is once, few, many or a size class.

J gene: TRBJ2-3
clone size: .
V gene: TRBV6-1
D gene: TRBD1
CDR3 DNA: TGTGCCAGCAGTCAATGGGGACAGTACACAGATACGCAGTATTTT
CDR3 protein: CASSQWGQYTDTQYF

J gene: TRBJ2-7
clone size: .
V gene: TRBV20-1
D gene: .
CDR3 DNA: TGCAGTGCTAGAGCCCCCGCCAGCTCCTACGAGCAGTACTTC
CDR3 protein: CSARAPASSYEQYF

J gene: TRBJ2-5
clone size: few
V gene: TRBV5-4
D gene: TRBD1
CDR3 DNA: TGTGCCAGCAGCCTCGCCACAGGGGGAGCGGAGACCCAGTACTTC
CDR3 protein: CASSLATGGAETQYF

J gene: TRBJ1-4
clone size: .
V gene: TRBV20-1
D gene: .
CDR3 DNA: TGCAGTGCTAGCAGCGCGCAGGGCACTAATGAAAAACTGTTTTTT
CDR3 protein: CSASSAQGTNEKLFF

J gene: TRBJ2-1
clone size: .
V gene: TRBV7-9
D gene: TRBD2
CDR3 DNA: TGTGCCAGCAGTCGAATTAGCGGGGGAGCCAATGAGCAGTTCTTC
CDR3 protein: CASSRISGGANEQFF

J gene: TRBJ1-1
clone size: .
V gene: TRBV11-2
D gene: .
CDR3 DNA: TGTGCCAGCAGCTACGACCGGGGGGCCCCTGAAGCTTTCTTT
CDR3 protein: CASSYDRGAPEAFF

J gene: TRBJ2-2
clone size: few
V gene: TRBV11-1
D gene: .
CDR3 DNA: TGTGCCAGCAGCTTTGGACTTAACACCGGGGAGCTGTTTTTT
CDR3 protein: CASSFGLNTGELFF

J gene: TRBJ2-7
clone size: .
V gene: TRBV5-6
D gene: .
CDR3 DNA: TGTGCCAGCAGCTTGGGCTTCTCCGAGCAGTACTTC
CDR3 protein: CASSLGFSEQYF

J gene: TRBJ1-2
clone size: few
V gene: TRBV19
D gene: TRBD1
CDR3 DNA: TGTGCCAGTAAAAGAGGGACAGACTATGGCTACACCTTC
CDR3 protein: CASKRGTDYGYTF

J gene: TRBJ2-2
clone size: medium-sized
V gene: TRBV6-5
D gene: .
CDR3 DNA: TGTGCCACCCAGGGAATCGCCGGGGAGCTGTTTTTT
CDR3 protein: CATQGIAGELFF

J gene: TRBJ1-2
clone size: few
V gene: TRBV14
D gene: .
CDR3 DNA: TGTGCCAGCAGCCAAGATTACAGCTATGGCTACACCTTC
CDR3 protein: CASSQDYSYGYTF

J gene: TRBJ2-6
clone size: .
V gene: TRBV19
D gene: TRBD2
CDR3 DNA: TGTGCCAGTAGTATCGGGGGGTTCGGGGCCAACGTCCTGACTTTC
CDR3 protein: CASSIGGFGANVLTF

J gene: TRBJ1-1
clone size: .
V gene: TRBV18
D gene: .
CDR3 DNA: TGTGCCAGCTCACCGGGCAGGGACGCTTTCTTT
CDR3 protein: CASSPGRDAFF

J gene: TRBJ1-5
clone size: few
V gene: TRBV6-5
D gene: .
CDR3 DNA: TGTGCCAGCAGTGGACCGGGGGGTCAGCCCCAGCATTTT
CDR3 protein: CASSGPGGQPQHF

J gene: TRBJ2-7
clone size: few
V gene: TRBV19
D gene: .
CDR3 DNA: TGTGCCAGTAGTATAACACGGAGCCGGGCCGAGCAGTACTTC
CDR3 protein: CASSITRSRAEQYF

J gene: TRBJ1-5
clone size: .
V gene: TRBV19
D gene: .
CDR3 DNA: TGTGCCGGGGCATGGGGACCAAATCAGCACCAGCATTTT
CDR3 protein: CAGAWGPNQHQHF

J gene: TRBJ1-1
clone size: .
V gene: TRBV6-1
D gene: .
CDR3 DNA: TGTGCCAGCGCCCTGAAGGGGCAGAACACTGAAGCTTTCTTT
CDR3 protein: CASALKGQNTEAFF

J gene: TRBJ2-7
clone size: medium-sized
V gene: TRBV7-6
D gene: .
CDR3 DNA: TGTGCCAGCAGCCTGGGACCTAACTACGAGCAGTACTTC
CDR3 protein: CASSLGPNYEQYF

J gene: TRBJ1-4
clone size: .
V gene: TRBV6-1
D gene: .
CDR3 DNA: TGTGCCAGCAGTAATGGAGGGGCCGCAAAACTGTTTTTT
CDR3 protein: CASSNGGAAKLFF

J gene: TRBJ2-1
clone size: .
V gene: TRBV19
D gene: TRBD1
CDR3 DNA: TGTGCCAGTAGTCCCCGGGACAGGGGATCGTTGGAGCAGTTCTTC
CDR3 protein: CASSPRDRGSLEQFF

J gene: TRBJ1-2
clone size: few
V gene: TRBV7-9
D gene: .
CDR3 DNA: TGTGCCAGCAGCTCCCGGGCCAGAGGCTATGGCTACACCTTC
CDR3 protein: CASSSRARGYGYTF

J gene: TRBJ1-5
clone size: few
V gene: TRBV27
D gene: TRBD1
CDR3 DNA: TGTGCCAGCAGTCCAACAGGGGGTGGTCAGCCCCAGCATTTT
CDR3 protein: CASSPTGGGQPQHF

J gene: TRBJ1-6
clone size: .
V gene: TRBV19
D gene: .
CDR3 DNA: TGTGTCTCACAGGGCGCGGCATATAATTCACCCCTCCACTTT
CDR3 protein: CVSQGAAYNSPLHF

J gene: TRBJ2-2
clone size: few
V gene: TRBV7-6
D gene: .
CDR3 DNA: TGTGCCAGCAGCTTAGCGGGGGCCACCGGGGAGCTGTTTTTT
CDR3 protein: CASSLAGATGELFF

J gene: TRBJ1-1
clone size: hyperexpanded
V gene: TRBV29-1
D gene: TRBD1
CDR3 DNA: TGCAGCGTTACAGGGGGTAGCGACACTGAAGCTTTCTTT
CDR3 protein: CSVTGGSDTEAFF

J gene: TRBJ1-1
clone size: few
V gene: TRBV5-4
D gene: .
CDR3 DNA: TGTGCCAGCAGCTTGGAGGGCAACACTGAAGCTTTCTTT
CDR3 protein: CASSLEGNTEAFF

J gene: TRBJ2-7
clone size: .
V gene: TRBV20-1
D gene: TRBD1
CDR3 DNA: TGCAGTGCTAGAGATTGGACAGGGGGCAAGAACGAGCAGTACTTC
CDR3 protein: CSARDWTGGKNEQYF

J gene: TRBJ1-1
clone size: few
V gene: TRBV19
D gene: .
CDR3 DNA: TGTGCCAGTAGTAGCCGGGGGCGAATGAACACTGAAGCTTTCTTT
CDR3 protein: CASSSRGRMNTEAFF

J gene: TRBJ1-4
clone size: few
V gene: TRBV30
D gene: .
CDR3 DNA: TGTGCCTGGAGTGTACGAGGCAGGACGGGTGAAAAACTGTTTTTT
CDR3 protein: CAWSVRGRTGEKLFF

J gene: TRBJ2-1
clone size: few
V gene: TRBV24-1
D gene: TRBD2
CDR3 DNA: TGTGCCACCAGTGATCCCGTCGCGGGGGGTAATGGCAATGAGCAGTTCTTC
CDR3 protein: CATSDPVAGGNGNEQFF